The subject of this entry is one T cell receptor (beta chain). Its antigen remains unidentified. The data stem from a study of T cell repertoires in cytomegalovirus infection. Study-wide background: Based on public TCR beta signatures, there were indications of CMV infection and of a matching HLA type.

Each CDR3 protein gets one entry after TCRdb re-called the reads with MiXCR. The table shows more than 350,000 distinct CDR3 sequences, with around 32% occurring only once. Study results and limitations: Using cumulative public TCR beta family frequency, the authors identified those who carried CMV together with the relevant HLA. The ex vivo response was dominated by HLA-C-restricted CMV-specific TCR beta clonotypes.

Per the germline V gene, CDR1 is SGHDT and CDR2 is YYEEEE. The CDR3 contains 15 residues. After removal of 5 bases from V and 2 bases from J, the junction contained 4 bases not matched to a gene. The chain couples TRBV5-6 to TRBJ2-3; 11 nucleotides align to TRBD2. The sequenced sample consisted of PBMCs. The clonotype originates from a human donor in good health (CMV status not recorded). Some clones in this sample may be carry-over from other donors' samples. The CDR3 DNA reads TGTGCCAGCAGATATAGCGGGGGGGCCACAGATACGCAGTATTTT. Translated: CASRYSGGATDTQYF. Filled out from reference TRBV5-6 and TRBJ2-3, the complete variable domain reads DAGVTQSPTHLIKTRGQQVTLRCSPKSGHDTVSWYQQALGQGPQFIFQYYEEEERQRGNFPDRFSGHQFPNYSSELNVNALLLGDSALYLCASRYSGGATDTQYFGPGTRLTVL.